The clone carrying this T cell receptor beta chain was counted once. Germline V gene lookup returns CDR1 MNHEY and CDR2 SVGAGI. The CDR3 loop spans 14 amino acids. V lost 2 bases, J lost 3 bases, and 1 base stayed unmatched. The sample originates from a study of cytomegalovirus exposure and HLA in healthy donors. TCRdb's copy holds only in-frame clones and misses some; the assay was immunoSEQ multiplex PCR. The repertoire holds roughly 150,000 clones, with about nine tenths as singletons. The genes are TRBV6-5 and TRBJ1-1; TRBD1 agrees at 9 bases. Sequencing was done on a sample of PBMCs. This receptor was identified in a man younger than 35 in good health and CMV-seronegative. The CDR3 DNA reads TGTGCCAGCAGTTACGGACAGGGGTACACTGAAGCTTTCTTT. This gives the protein CASSYGQGYTEAFF.